The sequence of this TCR beta chain was determined in a study of T cells in Graves' hyperthyroidism and ophthalmopathy. Study-wide results and caveats: Most thyroid clonotypes that were expanded above 0.001 also turned up in blood.

RNA transcripts yielded amplified TCR beta CDR3 regions. The primer set for the first-round RT-PCR of the TCR CDR3 was HTBI. Each CDR3 protein gets one entry after TCRdb re-called the multiplex PCR reads with MiXCR. In the table there are just under 750,000 distinct CDR3 sequences, about a third of which are singletons. Germline V gives CDR1 LNHDA, CDR2 SQIVND (reference sequence). The V gene lost 7 bases and the J gene lost 6 bases, with 15 bases spanning the gap. The CDR3 runs 14 residues. There are a few counts of this clonotype. Its target is not known. The chain carries TRBV19 and TRBJ2-2; D call uncertain. This receptor was obtained from a woman aged 40 to 50 with Graves' hyperthyroidism. Sequenced sample: blood. This CDR3 is CASTRAGSAGELFF. The CDR3 DNA reads as TGTGCCAGTACCCGAGCAGGAAGCGCCGGGGAGCTGTTTTTT.